The 18 T cell receptor beta chains presented below share a single source sample, sequenced in a study of blood T cell repertoires in COVID-19. Assay: immunoSEQ multiplex PCR; the TCRdb copy retains only in-frame clones and omits some. The sample consists of about 170,000 clones, about 79% of them appearing once. Sequenced material: PBMCs or T cells enriched from blood (not recorded which). The receptor set was obtained from a middle-aged man who had recovered from COVID-19.

V usage is TRBV28 and J usage is TRBJ1-2; TRBD1 is a possible D gene (6 bases). This CDR3 is built from 12 residues. From germline, CDR1 is MDHEN and CDR2 SYDVKM. V lost 4 bases and J lost 8, with 11 bases in between. CDR3 DNA sequence: TGTGCCAGCAGTTCCCAGGGACACGGCTACACCTTC. It encodes CASSSQGHGYTF.

V is TRBV27 and J is TRBJ1-1; D gene uncertain. V was cut by 3 bases and J by 0 bases, with 14 bases left in between. The V gene's germline CDR1 is MNHEY and CDR2 SMNVEV (reference sequence). CDR3 length: 16 residues. This chain's CDR3 is CASSLRQTTMNTEAFF. In DNA form, the CDR3 reads TGTGCCAGCAGTTTGCGGCAGACGACGATGAACACTGAAGCTTTCTTT.

This clone has a handful of counts. V gene TRBV28 combines with J gene TRBJ1-5; a possible D gene is TRBD1 (6 bases). V lost 5 bases to trimming and J lost 4 bases, with 27 bases between them. Germline CDR1 and CDR2: MDHEN and SYDVKM. The CDR3 sequence is 19 residues long. The CDR3, as DNA: TGTGCCAGCAGTCCCTATTTTACCACACGACAGGACCATAATCAGCCCCAGCATTTT. This translates into CASSPYFTTRQDHNQPQHF.

J is TRBJ1-1 and V is TRBV12-3 or TRBV12-4; D perhaps matches TRBD1 (5 bases). V lost 2 bases and J lost 8, with 12 bases in between. This CDR3 is built from 13 residues. The CDR3: CASSLIFGGEAFF. The CDR3 nucleotides are TGTGCCAGCAGTTTAATTTTCGGGGGGGAAGCTTTCTTT.

Written as DNA, the CDR3 is TGTGCCAGCTCACAGCGACAGGGTCCCTACGAGCAGTACTTC. Amino acid sequence: CASSQRQGPYEQYF. The genes are TRBV18 and TRBJ2-7, with TRBD1 identical over 7 bases. The CDR3 sequence is 14 residues long. The germline CDR1 and CDR2 sequences are KGHSH and LQKENI. Germline trimming cut 4 bases from V and 2 bases from J; bases unmatched to any gene: 5.

The chain couples TRBV6-5 to TRBJ2-2; D gene unclear. V shed 2 bases and J shed 2 bases, with 6 bases lying between them. The CDR3 is made up of 14 amino acids. Germline V lookup: CDR1 MNHEY, CDR2 SVGAGI. The CDR3 sequence: CASSYDLNTGELFF. The CDR3 DNA is TGTGCCAGCAGTTACGACTTAAACACCGGGGAGCTGTTTTTT.

The chain's CDR3 is CASSLSAGNTGELFF. CDR3 sequence (DNA): TGCGCCAGCAGCTTAAGTGCAGGGAACACCGGGGAGCTGTTTTTT. The V call is TRBV5-1, the J call TRBJ2-2, with D unclear. V was pared by 2 bases and J by 1 base, with 9 bases between. This CDR3 comprises 15 residues. Germline V lookup: CDR1 SGHRS, CDR2 YFSETQ.

The count of this clone is one. J is TRBJ1-1 and V is TRBV7-8; 10 nucleotides match TRBD1. CDR1 is SGHVS and CDR2 is FQNEAQ in the germline V gene. There are 17 residues in the CDR3. The junction had 4 bases not matched to a gene; V was cut back by 0 bases and J by 0 bases. This CDR3 reads CASSLARQGAMNTEAFF. The DNA of the CDR3 is TGTGCCAGCAGCTTAGCGAGACAGGGGGCTATGAACACTGAAGCTTTCTTT.

J is TRBJ1-5 and V is TRBV5-5; 7 bases align to TRBD1. The junction had 6 bases not matched to a gene; V was cut back by 0 bases and J by 6 bases. Per the germline V gene, CDR1 is SGHKS and CDR2 is YYEKEE (reference sequence). The CDR3 length is 15 residues. The CDR3 coding sequence is TGTGCCAGCAGCTTGGGGCAGGGGGATGCTCAGCCCCAGCATTTT. Protein: CASSLGQGDAQPQHF.

The gene calls are TRBV19 and TRBJ1-5; no clear D gene. V was clipped by 2 bases and J by 2 bases, with 10 bases between them. The V gene's germline CDR1 is LNHDA and CDR2 SQIVND (reference sequence). The CDR3 spans 15 residues. The CDR3 spells CASSIFGVGNQPQHF. In DNA, the CDR3 is TGTGCCAGTAGTATATTCGGGGTAGGCAATCAGCCCCAGCATTTT.

The table lists this clone with a count of one. The V gene is TRBV19, the J gene TRBJ1-1; TRBD1 agrees at 10 bases. The ends lost 4 bases at V and 0 bases at J; junction bases unmatched: 5. Germline-derived CDR1 and CDR2 are LNHDA and SQIVND (reference sequence). This CDR3 comprises 16 residues. CDR3 loop: CASSTRTGGMNTEAFF. CDR3 coding DNA: TGTGCCAGTAGTACCCGGACAGGGGGAATGAACACTGAAGCTTTCTTT. The full variable domain, rest sourced from reference TRBV19 and TRBJ1-1, is DGGITQSPKYLFRKEGQNVTLSCEQNLNHDAMYWYRQDPGQGLRLIYYSQIVNDFQKGDIAEGYSVSREKKESFPLTVTSAQKNPTAFYLCASSTRTGGMNTEAFFGQGTRLTVV.

The chain recombines TRBV7-9 with TRBJ1-4, with D maybe TRBD1 (5 bases). The ends were cut back, 5 bases at V and 5 bases at J, with 15 bases in the middle. The germline gives CDR1 SEHNR, CDR2 FQNEAQ (reference sequence). The CDR3 has 15 residues. CDR3 sequence (DNA): TGTGCCAGCAGCGGCTTAGGGGCTTCAAATGAAAAACTGTTTTTT. This translates into CASSGLGASNEKLFF.

This clone has a single count. Written as DNA, the CDR3 is TGTGCCATCAGTGATGACAGGGTTATGACCGGGGAGCTGTTTTTT. Translated, it gives CAISDDRVMTGELFF. The rearrangement joins TRBV10-3 to TRBJ2-2; 7 nucleotides align to TRBD1. This CDR3 comprises 15 residues. Germline lookup yields CDR1 ENHRY and CDR2 SYGVKD. J was trimmed by 5 bases and V by 3 bases; bases with no gene match: 6.

This chain connects TRBV2 to TRBJ2-7; TRBD1 matches 8 bases. The CDR3 spans 14 residues. Germline-derived CDR1 and CDR2 are SNHLY and FYNNEI. V lost 4 bases to trimming and J lost 3 bases; unmatched junction nucleotides: 5. This chain's CDR3 is CASSATGGGYEQYF. The CDR3 DNA reads as TGTGCCAGCAGTGCAACAGGGGGAGGCTACGAGCAGTACTTC.

The chain recombines TRBV3-1 (or the pseudogene TRBV3-2) with TRBJ1-1; tentative D call: TRBD1 (5 bases). Trimming took 1 base from V and 6 from J, leaving 12 bases between them. Germline V lookup: CDR1 LGHDT, CDR2 YNNKEL (reference sequence). The CDR3 contains 14 residues. The CDR3 DNA sequence: TGTGCCAGCAGCCAAGTAGGGGAGGCGGCTGAAGCTTTCTTT. Translating gives CASSQVGEAAEAFF.

The genes are TRBV6-6 and TRBJ1-5; D remains unclear. Trimming shortened V by 2 bases and J by 5 bases, and 4 bases separated the two germline ends. Per germline, CDR1 MNHNY and CDR2 SVGAGI (reference sequence). The CDR3 covers 12 residues. The CDR3 sequence is CASSYLDQPQHF. CDR3 nucleotide sequence: TGTGCCAGCAGTTACCTAGATCAGCCCCAGCATTTT.

This clone was seen a single time. The V gene is TRBV7-9, the J gene TRBJ2-7; weak D call: TRBD1 (6 bases). Germline values: CDR1 SEHNR, CDR2 FQNEAQ (reference sequence). The CDR3 extends over 12 amino acids. V was shortened by 5 bases and J by 3 bases, with 8 bases between the two germline ends. CDR3 DNA sequence: TGTGCCAGCAGCCGACAGGACTACGAGCAGTACTTC. Residues: CASSRQDYEQYF.

The chain uses TRBV19 and TRBJ2-1, with TRBD1 identical over 8 bases. V lost 6 bases and J lost 3; bases outside the gene matches: 7. This CDR3 spans 15 amino acids. Germline CDR1 and CDR2: LNHDA and SQIVND (reference sequence). The DNA for the CDR3 is TGTGCCAGTAGCTCGGGACAGGCGATCTACAATGAGCAGTTCTTC. Its protein is CASSSGQAIYNEQFF.